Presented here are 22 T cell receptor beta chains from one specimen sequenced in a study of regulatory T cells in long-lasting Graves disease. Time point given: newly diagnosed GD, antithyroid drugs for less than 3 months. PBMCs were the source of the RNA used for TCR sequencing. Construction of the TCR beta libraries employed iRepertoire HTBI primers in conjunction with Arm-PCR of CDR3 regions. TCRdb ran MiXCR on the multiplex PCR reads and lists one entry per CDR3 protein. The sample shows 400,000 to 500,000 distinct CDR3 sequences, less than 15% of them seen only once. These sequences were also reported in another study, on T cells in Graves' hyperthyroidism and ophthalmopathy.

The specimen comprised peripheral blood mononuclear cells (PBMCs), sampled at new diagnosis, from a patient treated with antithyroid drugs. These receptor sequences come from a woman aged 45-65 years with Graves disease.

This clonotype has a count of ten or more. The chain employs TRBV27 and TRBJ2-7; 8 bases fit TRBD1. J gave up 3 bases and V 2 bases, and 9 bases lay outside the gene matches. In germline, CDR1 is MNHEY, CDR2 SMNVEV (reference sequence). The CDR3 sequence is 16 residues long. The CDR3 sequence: CASSLLTGGRYYEQYF. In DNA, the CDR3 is TGTGCCAGCAGTTTACTTACAGGGGGTCGCTACTACGAGCAGTACTTC.

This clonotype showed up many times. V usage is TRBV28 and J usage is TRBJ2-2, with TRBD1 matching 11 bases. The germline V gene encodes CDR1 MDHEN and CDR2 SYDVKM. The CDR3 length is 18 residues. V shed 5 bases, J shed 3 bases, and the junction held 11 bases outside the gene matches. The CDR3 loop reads CASSPSLGGQGDTGELFF. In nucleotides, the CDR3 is TGTGCCAGCAGTCCGAGCCTAGGGGGACAGGGGGACACCGGGGAGCTGTTTTTT.

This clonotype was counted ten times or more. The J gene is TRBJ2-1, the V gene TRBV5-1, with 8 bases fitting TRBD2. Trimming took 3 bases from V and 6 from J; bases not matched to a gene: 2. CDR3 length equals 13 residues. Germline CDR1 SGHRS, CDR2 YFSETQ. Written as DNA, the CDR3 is TGCGCCAGCAGCTGGGGACTAGGCAATGAGCAGTTCTTC. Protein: CASSWGLGNEQFF. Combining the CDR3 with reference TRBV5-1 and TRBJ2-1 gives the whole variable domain KAGVTQTPRYLIKTRGQQVTLSCSPISGHRSVSWYQQTPGQGLQFLFEYFSETQRNKGNFPGRFSGRQFSNSRSEMNVSTLELGDSALYLCASSWGLGNEQFFGPGTRLTVL.

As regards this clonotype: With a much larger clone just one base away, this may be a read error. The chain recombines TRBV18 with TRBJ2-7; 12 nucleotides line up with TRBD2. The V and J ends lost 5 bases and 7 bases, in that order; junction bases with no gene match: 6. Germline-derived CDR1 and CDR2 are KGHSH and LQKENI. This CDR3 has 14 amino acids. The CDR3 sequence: CASSTGTSGLEQYF. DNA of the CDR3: TGTGCCAGCTCAACCGGGACTAGCGGGCTTGAGCAGTACTTC. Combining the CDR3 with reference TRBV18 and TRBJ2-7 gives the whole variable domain NAGVMQNPRHLVRRRGQEARLRCSPMKGHSHVYWYRQLPEEGLKFMVYLQKENIIDESGMPKERFSAEFPKEGPSILRIQQVVRGDSAAYFCASSTGTSGLEQYFGPGTRLTVT.

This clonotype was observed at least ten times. The CDR3 sequence: CASSEGGRGLNTEAFF. The CDR3 nucleotides are TGTGCCAGCAGTGAAGGAGGCAGGGGATTGAACACTGAAGCTTTCTTT. J is TRBJ1-1 and V is TRBV6-1, with a possible D match to TRBD1 (6 bases). CDR3 size: 16 residues. Germline CDR1 reads MNHNS; CDR2 reads SASEGT. V was trimmed by 1 base and J by 0 bases, leaving 12 bases between them.

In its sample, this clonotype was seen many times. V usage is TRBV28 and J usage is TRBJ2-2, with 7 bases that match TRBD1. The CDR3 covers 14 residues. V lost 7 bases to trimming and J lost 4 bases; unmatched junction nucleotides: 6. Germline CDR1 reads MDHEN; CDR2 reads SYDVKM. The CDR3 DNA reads TGTGCCAGCATGAACAGGGGAAGCACCGGGGAGCTGTTTTTT. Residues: CASMNRGSTGELFF.

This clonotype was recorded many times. The CDR3 DNA reads as TGTGCCAGCAACCGGGACTACCACAATGAGCAGTTCTTC. Translation: CASNRDYHNEQFF. V usage is TRBV5-6 and J usage is TRBJ2-1, with 7 bases matching TRBD2. After removal of 6 bases from V and 5 bases from J, the junction contained 5 bases not matched to a gene. Germline V gene lookup returns CDR1 SGHDT and CDR2 YYEEEE. This CDR3 is built from 13 residues.

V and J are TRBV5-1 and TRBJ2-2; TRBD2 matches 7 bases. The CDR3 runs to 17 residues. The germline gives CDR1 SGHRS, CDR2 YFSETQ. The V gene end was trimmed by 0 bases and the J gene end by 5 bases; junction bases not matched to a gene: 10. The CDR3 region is CASSLVRLAETTGELFF. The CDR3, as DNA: TGCGCCAGCAGCTTGGTACGACTAGCAGAGACTACCGGGGAGCTGTTTTTT.

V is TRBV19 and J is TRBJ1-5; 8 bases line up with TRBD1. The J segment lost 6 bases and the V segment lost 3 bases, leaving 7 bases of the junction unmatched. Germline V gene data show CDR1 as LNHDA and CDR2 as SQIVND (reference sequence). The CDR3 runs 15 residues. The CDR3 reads CASSIPGGWGQPQHF. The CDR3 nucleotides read TGTGCCAGTAGTATTCCAGGGGGCTGGGGTCAGCCCCAGCATTTT. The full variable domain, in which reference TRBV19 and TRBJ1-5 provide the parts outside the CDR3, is DGGITQSPKYLFRKEGQNVTLSCEQNLNHDAMYWYRQDPGQGLRLIYYSQIVNDFQKGDIAEGYSVSREKKESFPLTVTSAQKNPTAFYLCASSIPGGWGQPQHFGDGTRLSIL.

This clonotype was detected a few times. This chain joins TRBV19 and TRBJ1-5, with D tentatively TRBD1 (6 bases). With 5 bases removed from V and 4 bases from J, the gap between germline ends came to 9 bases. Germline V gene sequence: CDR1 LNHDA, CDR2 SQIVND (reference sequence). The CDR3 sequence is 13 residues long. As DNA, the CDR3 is TGTGCCAGTAGTCACACAGGGAATCAGCCCCAGCATTTT. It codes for CASSHTGNQPQHF.

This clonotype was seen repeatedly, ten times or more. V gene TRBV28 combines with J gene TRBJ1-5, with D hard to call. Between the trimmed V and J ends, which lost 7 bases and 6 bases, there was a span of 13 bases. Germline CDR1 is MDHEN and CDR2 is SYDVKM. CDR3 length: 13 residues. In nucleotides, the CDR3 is TGTGCCAGCATGGATAATATATTTCAGCCCCAGCATTTT. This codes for CASMDNIFQPQHF.

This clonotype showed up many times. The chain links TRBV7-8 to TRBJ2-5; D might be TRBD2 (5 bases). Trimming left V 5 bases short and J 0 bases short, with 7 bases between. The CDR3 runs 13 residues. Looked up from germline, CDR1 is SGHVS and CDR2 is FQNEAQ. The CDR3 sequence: CASSRGDQETQYF. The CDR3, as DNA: TGTGCCAGCAGCCGGGGAGACCAAGAGACCCAGTACTTC.

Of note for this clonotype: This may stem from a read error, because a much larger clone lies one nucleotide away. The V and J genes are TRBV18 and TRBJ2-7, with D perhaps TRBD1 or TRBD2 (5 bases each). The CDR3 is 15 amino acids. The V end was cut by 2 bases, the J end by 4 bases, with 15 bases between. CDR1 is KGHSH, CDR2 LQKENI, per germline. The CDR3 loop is CASSPVGRRVYEQYF. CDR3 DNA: TGTGCCAGCTCACCAGTGGGACGGCGGGTTTACGAGCAGTACTTC. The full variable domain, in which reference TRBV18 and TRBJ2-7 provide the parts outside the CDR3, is NAGVMQNPRHLVRRRGQEARLRCSPMKGHSHVYWYRQLPEEGLKFMVYLQKENIIDESGMPKERFSAEFPKEGPSILRIQQVVRGDSAAYFCASSPVGRRVYEQYFGPGTRLTVT.

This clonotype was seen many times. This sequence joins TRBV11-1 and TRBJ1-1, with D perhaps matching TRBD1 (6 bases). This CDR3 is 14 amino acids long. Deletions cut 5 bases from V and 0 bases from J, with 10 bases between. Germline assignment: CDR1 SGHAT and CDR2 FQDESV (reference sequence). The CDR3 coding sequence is TGTGCCAGCAGCGGACAGTTAATGAACACTGAAGCTTTCTTT. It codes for CASSGQLMNTEAFF.

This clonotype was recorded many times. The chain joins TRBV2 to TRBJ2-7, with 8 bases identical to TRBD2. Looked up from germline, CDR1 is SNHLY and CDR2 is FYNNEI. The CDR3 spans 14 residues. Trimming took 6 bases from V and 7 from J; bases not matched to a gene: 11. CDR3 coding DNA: TGTGCCAGCAGGAGGCGGCAGCGGGAGTGGGAGCAGTACTTC. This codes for CASRRRQREWEQYF. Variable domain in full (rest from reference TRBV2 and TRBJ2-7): EPEVTQTPSHQVTQMGQEVILRCVPISNHLYFYWYRQILGQKVEFLVSFYNNEISEKSEIFDDQFSVERPDGSNFTLKIRSTKLEDSAMYFCASRRRQREWEQYFGPGTRLTVT.

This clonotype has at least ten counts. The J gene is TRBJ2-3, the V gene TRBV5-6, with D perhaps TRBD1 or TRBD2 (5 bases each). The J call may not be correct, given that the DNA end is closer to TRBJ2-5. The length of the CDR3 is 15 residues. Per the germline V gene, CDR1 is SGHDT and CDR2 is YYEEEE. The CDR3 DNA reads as TGTGCCAGCAGCTTGGGCGCGGTGGGACCGGGGACCCAGTACTTC. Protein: CASSLGAVGPGTQYF.

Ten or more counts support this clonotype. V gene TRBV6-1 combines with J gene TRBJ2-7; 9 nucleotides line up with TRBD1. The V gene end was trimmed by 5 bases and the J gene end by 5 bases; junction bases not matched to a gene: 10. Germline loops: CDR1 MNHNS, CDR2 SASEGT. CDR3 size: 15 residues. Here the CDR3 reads CASSLTGQGKNEQYF. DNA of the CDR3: TGTGCCAGCAGTCTCACTGGACAGGGGAAGAACGAGCAGTACTTC.

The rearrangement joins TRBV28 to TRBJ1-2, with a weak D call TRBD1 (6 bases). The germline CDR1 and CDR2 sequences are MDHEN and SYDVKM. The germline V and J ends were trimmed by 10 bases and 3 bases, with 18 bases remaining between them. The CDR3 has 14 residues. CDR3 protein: CATITSRQDYGYTF. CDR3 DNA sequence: TGTGCCACCATCACCTCAAGACAGGACTATGGCTACACCTTC.

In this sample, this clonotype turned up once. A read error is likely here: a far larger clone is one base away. CDR3 nucleotides: TGCACCGGGACAGGGACGCATGAGCAGTACTTC. Protein: CTGTGTHEQYF. The chain is built from TRBV29-1 and TRBJ2-7; 9 bases are shared with TRBD1. This CDR3 has 11 residues. Germline V gives CDR1 SQVTM, CDR2 ANQGSEA.

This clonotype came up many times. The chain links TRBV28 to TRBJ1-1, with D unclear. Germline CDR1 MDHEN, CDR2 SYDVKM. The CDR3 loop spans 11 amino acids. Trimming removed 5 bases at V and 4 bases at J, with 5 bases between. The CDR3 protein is CASSIFTEAFF. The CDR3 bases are TGTGCCAGCAGTATCTTCACTGAAGCTTTCTTT.

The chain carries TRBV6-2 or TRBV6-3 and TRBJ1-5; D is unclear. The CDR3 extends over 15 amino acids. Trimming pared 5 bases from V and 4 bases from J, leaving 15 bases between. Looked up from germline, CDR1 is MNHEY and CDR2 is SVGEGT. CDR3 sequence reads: CASSEAMPGNQPQHF. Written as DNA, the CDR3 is TGTGCCAGCAGTGAAGCGATGCCAGGAAATCAGCCCCAGCATTTT.

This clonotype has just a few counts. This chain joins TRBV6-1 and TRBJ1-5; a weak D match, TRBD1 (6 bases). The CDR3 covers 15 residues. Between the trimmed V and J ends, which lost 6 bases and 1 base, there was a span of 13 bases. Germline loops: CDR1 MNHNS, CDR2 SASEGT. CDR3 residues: CASSAQGLSNQPQHF. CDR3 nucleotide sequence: TGTGCCAGCAGCGCACAGGGATTGAGCAATCAGCCCCAGCATTTT.